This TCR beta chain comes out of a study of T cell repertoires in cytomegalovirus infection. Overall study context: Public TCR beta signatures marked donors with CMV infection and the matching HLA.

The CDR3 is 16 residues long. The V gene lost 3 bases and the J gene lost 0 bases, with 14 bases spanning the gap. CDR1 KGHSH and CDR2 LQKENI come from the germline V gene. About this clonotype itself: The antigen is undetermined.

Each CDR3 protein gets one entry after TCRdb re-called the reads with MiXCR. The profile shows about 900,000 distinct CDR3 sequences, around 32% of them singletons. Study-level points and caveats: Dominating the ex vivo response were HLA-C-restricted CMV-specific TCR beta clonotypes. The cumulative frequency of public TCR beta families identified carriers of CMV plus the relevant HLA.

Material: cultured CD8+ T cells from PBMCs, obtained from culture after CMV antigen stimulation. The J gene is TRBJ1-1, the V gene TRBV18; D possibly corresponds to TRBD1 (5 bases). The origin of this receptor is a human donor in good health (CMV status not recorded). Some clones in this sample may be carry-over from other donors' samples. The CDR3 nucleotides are TGTGCCAGCTCACCTTTGACAGCGTTTATGAACACTGAAGCTTTCTTT. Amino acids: CASSPLTAFMNTEAFF.